The T cell receptor (beta chain) under discussion was sequenced for a study of relationships among human T cell subsets. TCR alpha and beta CDR3s were amplified from mRNA by semiquantitative ARM-PCR. ARM-PCR used tagged nested gene-specific primers, then communal superprimers for exponential amplification. MiXCR was run by TCRdb on the multiplex PCR reads, yielding one entry per CDR3 protein. The sample has thousands of distinct CDR3 sequences, about 38% seen once; the top ten hold around 45%. Between the trimmed V and J ends, which lost 0 bases and 5 bases, there was a span of 16 bases. This CDR3 comprises 16 residues. In germline, CDR1 is PRHDT, CDR2 FYEKMQ (reference sequence). T cell subsets were isolated with antibody-coated magnetic beads. Worth noting for this clonotype: The antigen is not known.

Study findings and constraints: Some CD4+CD8+ double-positive cells may remain after bead sorting. Regulatory and Th2 subsets had few clones over 100 reads, unlike CD8+ cytotoxic cells. Substantial CDR3 sharing among Th1, Th2 and regulatory cells suggested stochastic fate choice.

The sample taken for sequencing was activated T cells sorted from blood. Subset reported: CD45RA-RO-CD69+ activated T cells. The TCR was taken from a man aged 40-49 years in good health. The rearrangement uses TRBV13 and TRBJ2-5; D may be TRBD1 or TRBD2 (5 bases each). The CDR3 nucleotides read TGTGCCAGCAGCTTAGGGGTTCGGGGCGCACGGGAGACCCAGTACTTC. As protein: CASSLGVRGARETQYF.